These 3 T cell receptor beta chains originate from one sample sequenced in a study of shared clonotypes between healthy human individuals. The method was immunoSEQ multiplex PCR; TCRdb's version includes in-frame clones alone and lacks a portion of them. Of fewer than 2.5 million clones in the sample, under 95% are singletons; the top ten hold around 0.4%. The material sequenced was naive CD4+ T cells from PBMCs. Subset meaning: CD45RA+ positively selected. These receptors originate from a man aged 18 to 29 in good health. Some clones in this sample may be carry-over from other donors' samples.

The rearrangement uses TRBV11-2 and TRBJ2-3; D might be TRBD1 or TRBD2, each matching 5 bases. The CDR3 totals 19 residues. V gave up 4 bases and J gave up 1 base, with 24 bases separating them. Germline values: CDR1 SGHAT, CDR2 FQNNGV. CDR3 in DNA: TGTGCCAGCAGCTCGAGGTTCTTTCAGGGAGTGTCTGGCACAGATACGCAGTATTTT. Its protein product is CASSSRFFQGVSGTDTQYF.

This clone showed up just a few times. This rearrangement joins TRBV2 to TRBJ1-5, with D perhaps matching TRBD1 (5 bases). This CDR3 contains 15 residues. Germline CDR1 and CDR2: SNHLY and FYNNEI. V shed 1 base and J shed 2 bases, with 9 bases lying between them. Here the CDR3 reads CASSEELGGNQPQHF. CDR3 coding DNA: TGTGCCAGCAGTGAAGAGTTGGGGGGCAATCAGCCCCAGCATTTT.

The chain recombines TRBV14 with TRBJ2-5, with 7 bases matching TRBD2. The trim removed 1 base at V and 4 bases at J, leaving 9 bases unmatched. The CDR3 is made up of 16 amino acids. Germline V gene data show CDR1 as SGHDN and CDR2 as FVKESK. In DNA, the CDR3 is TGTGCCAGCAGCCAAGTGGGGGGGATGAGAGGAGAGACCCAGTACTTC. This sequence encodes CASSQVGGMRGETQYF.